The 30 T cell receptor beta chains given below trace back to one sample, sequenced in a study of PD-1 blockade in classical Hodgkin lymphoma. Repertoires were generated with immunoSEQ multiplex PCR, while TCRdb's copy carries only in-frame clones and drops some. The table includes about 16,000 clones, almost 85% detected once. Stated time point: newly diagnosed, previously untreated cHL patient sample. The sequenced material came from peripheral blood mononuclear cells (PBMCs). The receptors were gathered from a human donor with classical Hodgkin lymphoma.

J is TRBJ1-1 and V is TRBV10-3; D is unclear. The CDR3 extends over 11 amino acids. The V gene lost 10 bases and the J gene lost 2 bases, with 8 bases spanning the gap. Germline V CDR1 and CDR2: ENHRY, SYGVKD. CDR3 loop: CASQVNTEAFF. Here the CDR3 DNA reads TGTGCCAGTCAGGTAAACACTGAAGCTTTCTTT.

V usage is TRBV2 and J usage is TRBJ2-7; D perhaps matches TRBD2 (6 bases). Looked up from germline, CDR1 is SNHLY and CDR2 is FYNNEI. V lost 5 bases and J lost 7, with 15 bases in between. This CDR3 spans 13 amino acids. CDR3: CASSYGTAGEQYF. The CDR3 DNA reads TGTGCCAGCAGTTATGGGACCGCGGGGGAGCAGTACTTC.

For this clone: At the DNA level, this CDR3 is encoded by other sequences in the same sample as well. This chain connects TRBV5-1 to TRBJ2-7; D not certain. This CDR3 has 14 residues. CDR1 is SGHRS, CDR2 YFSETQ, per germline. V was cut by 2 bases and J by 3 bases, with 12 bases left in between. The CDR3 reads CASSFSALSYEQYF. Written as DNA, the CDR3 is TGCGCCAGCAGCTTCTCAGCCTTAAGCTACGAGCAGTACTTC.

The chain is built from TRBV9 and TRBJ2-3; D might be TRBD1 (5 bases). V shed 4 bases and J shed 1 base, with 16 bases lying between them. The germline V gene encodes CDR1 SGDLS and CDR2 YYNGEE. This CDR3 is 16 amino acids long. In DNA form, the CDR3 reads TGTGCCAGCAGCCCTTACAAACAAGGGGGCACAGATACGCAGTATTTT. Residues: CASSPYKQGGTDTQYF.

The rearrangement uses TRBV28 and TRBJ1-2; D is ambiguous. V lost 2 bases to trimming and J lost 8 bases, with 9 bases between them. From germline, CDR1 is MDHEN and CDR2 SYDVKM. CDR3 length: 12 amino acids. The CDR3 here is CASSLRSPGYTF. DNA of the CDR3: TGTGCCAGCAGTTTACGTAGCCCGGGCTACACCTTC.

CDR3 in amino acids: CASSPVSTGNLQPQHF. The CDR3 DNA reads TGTGCCAGCAGCCCCGTATCGACAGGGAATCTTCAGCCCCAGCATTTT. The rearrangement links TRBV7-6 to TRBJ1-5; the match to TRBD1 covers 7 bases. J was trimmed by 6 bases and V by 5 bases; bases with no gene match: 13. The CDR3 spans 16 residues. From germline, CDR1 is SGHVS and CDR2 FNYEAQ.

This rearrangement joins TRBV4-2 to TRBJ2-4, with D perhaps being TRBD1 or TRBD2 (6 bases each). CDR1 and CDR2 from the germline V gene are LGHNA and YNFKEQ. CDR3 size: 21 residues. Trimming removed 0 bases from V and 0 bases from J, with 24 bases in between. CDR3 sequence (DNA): TGTGCCAGCAGCCAAGATTCGTTATCCGGGGGCCTCGACTTAGCCAAAAACATTCAGTACTTC. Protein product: CASSQDSLSGGLDLAKNIQYF.

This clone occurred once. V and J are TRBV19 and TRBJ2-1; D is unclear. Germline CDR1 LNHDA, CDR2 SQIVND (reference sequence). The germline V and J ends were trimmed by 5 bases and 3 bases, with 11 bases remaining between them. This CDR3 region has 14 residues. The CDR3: CASSASIDYNEQFF. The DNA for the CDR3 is TGTGCCAGTAGTGCTTCTATAGACTACAATGAGCAGTTCTTC.

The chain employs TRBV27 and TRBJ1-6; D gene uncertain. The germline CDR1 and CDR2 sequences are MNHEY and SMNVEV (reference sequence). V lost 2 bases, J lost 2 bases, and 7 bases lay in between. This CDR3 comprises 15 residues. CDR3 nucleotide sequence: TGTGCCAGCAGTTTAAGAGGGACCTATAATTCACCCCTCCACTTT. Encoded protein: CASSLRGTYNSPLHF.

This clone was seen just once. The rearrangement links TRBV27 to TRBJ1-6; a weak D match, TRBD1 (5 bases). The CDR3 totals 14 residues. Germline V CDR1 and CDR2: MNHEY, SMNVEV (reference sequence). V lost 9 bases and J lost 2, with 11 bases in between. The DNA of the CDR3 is TGTGCCAGTCGGGGGGACGCCTATAATTCACCCCTCCACTTT. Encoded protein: CASRGDAYNSPLHF.

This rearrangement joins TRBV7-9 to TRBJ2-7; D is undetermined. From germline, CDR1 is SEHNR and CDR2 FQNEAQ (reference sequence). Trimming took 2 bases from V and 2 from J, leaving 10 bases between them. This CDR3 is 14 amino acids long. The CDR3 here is CASSLSSKTYEQYF. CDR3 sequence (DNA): TGTGCCAGCAGCTTATCGTCAAAAACCTACGAGCAGTACTTC.

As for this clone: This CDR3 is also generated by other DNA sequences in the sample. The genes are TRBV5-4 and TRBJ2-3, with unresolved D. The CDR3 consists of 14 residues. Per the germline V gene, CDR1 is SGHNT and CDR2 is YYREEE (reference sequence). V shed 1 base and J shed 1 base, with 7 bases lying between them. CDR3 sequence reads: CASSLQQGTDTQYF. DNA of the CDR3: TGTGCCAGCAGCTTGCAGCAGGGCACAGATACGCAGTATTTT.

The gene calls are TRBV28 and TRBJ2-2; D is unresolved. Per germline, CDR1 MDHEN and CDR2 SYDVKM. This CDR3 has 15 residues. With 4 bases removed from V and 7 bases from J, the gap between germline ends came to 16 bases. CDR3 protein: CASSSRLSLFGELFF. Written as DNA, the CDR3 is TGTGCCAGCAGTTCTAGACTTAGCTTGTTCGGGGAGCTGTTTTTT.

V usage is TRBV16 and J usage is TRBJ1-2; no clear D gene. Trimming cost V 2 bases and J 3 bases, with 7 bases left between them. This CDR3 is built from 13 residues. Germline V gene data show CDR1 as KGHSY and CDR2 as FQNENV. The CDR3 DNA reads TGTGCCAGCAGCCAAGGGCAGTACTATGGCTACACCTTC. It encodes CASSQGQYYGYTF.

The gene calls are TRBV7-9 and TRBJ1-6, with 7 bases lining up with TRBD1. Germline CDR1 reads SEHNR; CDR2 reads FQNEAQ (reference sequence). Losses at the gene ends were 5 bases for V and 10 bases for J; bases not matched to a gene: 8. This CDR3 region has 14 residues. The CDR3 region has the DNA TGTGCCAGCAGCCCCGACAGGGAGGGGTCACCCCTCCACTTT. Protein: CASSPDREGSPLHF.

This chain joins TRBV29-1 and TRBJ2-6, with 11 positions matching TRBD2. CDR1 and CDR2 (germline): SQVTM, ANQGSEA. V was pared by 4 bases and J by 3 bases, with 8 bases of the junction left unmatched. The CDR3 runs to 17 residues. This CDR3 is CSVAAITSGSGANVLTF. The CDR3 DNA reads TGCAGCGTTGCCGCTATCACTAGCGGGAGTGGGGCCAACGTCCTGACTTTC.

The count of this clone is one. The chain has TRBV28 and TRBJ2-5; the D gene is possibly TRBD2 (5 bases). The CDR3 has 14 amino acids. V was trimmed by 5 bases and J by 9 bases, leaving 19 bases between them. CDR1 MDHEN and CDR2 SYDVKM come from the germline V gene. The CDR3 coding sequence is TGTGCCAGCAGTCCTCCCACTGAGGGAGCAGCCCAGTACTTC. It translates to CASSPPTEGAAQYF.

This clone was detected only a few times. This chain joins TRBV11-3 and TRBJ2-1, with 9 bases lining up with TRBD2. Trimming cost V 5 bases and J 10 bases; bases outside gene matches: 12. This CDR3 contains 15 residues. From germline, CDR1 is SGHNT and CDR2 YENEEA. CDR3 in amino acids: CASSTTGLASVEQFF. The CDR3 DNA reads TGTGCCAGCAGCACAACGGGACTAGCTTCCGTGGAGCAGTTCTTC.

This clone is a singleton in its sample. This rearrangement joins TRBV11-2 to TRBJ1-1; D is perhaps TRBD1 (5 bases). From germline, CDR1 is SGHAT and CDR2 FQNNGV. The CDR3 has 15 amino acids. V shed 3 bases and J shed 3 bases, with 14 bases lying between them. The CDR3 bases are TGTGCCAGCAGCTTGCTAGGGGAGGGGTACACTGAAGCTTTCTTT. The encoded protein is CASSLLGEGYTEAFF.

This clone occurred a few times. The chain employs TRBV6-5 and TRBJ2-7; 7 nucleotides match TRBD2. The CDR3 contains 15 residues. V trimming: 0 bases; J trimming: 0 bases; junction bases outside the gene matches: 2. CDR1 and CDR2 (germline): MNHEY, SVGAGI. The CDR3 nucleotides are TGTGCCAGCAGTTACTCCGGGGGGAGCTCCTACGAGCAGTACTTC. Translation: CASSYSGGSSYEQYF.

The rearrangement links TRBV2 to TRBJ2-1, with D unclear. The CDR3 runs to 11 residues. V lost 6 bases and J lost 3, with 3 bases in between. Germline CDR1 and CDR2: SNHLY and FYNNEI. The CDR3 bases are TGTGCCAGCAGGGACTACAATGAGCAGTTCTTC. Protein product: CASRDYNEQFF.

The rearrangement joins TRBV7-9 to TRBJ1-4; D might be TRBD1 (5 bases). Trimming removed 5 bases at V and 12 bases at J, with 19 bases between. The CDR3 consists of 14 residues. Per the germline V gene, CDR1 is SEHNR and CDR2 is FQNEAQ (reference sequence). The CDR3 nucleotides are TGTGCCAGCAGCCCTTCCGTCCGGGGGACGGAACTGTTTTTT. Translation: CASSPSVRGTELFF.

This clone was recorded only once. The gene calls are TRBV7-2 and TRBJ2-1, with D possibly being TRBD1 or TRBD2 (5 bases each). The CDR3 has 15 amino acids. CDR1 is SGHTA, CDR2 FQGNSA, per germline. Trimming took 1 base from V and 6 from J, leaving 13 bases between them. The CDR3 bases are TGTGCCAGCAGCTTAGGGGGACCCCTCGGCAATGAGCAGTTCTTC. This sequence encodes CASSLGGPLGNEQFF.

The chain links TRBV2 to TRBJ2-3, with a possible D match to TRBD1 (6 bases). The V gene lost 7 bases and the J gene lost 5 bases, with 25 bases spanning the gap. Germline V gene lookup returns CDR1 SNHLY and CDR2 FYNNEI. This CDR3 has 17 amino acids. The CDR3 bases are TGTGCCAGCATCTACAGGGTTAGGGACACATATGGAGATACGCAGTATTTT. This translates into CASIYRVRDTYGDTQYF.

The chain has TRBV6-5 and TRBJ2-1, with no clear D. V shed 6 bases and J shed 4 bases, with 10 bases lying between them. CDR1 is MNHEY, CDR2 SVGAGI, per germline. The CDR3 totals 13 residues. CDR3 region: CASSLDSYNEQFF. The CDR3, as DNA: TGTGCCAGCAGCCTTGACTCTTACAATGAGCAGTTCTTC.

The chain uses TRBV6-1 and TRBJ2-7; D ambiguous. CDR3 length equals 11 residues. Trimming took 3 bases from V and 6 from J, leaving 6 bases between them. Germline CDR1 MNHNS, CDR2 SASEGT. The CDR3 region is CASSEYREQYF. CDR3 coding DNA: TGTGCCAGCAGTGAGTACCGCGAGCAGTACTTC.

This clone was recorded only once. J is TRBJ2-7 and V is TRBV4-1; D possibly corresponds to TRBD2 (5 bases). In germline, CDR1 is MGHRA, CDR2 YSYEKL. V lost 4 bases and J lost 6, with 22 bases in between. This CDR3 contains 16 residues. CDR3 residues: CASSRSGLPSSGEQYF. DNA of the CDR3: TGCGCCAGCAGCCGCTCGGGCCTCCCGTCAAGCGGCGAGCAGTACTTC.

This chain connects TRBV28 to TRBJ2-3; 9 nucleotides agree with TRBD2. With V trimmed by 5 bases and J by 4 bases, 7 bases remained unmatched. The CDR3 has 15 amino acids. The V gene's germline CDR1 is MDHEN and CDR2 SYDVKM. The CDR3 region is CASSQSGGRADTQYF. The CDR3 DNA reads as TGTGCCAGCAGTCAAAGCGGCGGGAGGGCAGATACGCAGTATTTT.

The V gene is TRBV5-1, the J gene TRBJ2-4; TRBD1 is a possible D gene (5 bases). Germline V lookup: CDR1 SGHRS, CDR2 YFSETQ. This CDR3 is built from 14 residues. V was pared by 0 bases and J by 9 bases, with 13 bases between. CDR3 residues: CASSLAQGAGIQYF. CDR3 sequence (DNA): TGCGCCAGCAGCTTGGCCCAGGGTGCCGGCATTCAGTACTTC.

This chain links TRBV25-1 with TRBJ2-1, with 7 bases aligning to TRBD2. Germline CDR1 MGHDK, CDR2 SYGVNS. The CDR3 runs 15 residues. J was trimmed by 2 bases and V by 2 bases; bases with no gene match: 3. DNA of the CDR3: TGTGCCAGCAGTGAAGCGGGAGCTACCTACAATGAGCAGTTCTTC. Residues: CASSEAGATYNEQFF.